This T cell receptor (beta chain) emerged from a study of regulatory T cells in long-lasting Graves disease. Whole-study context: Over-5-year antithyroid drug use with positive TSH receptor antibodies defined persistent Graves' disease in the study. Notes on the study in general: With persistent disease, TRBV28, TRBJ1-2 and TRBJ2-5 were the favored segments.

Indicated time point: persistent/refractory GD, antithyroid drugs over 5 years with positive TRAb. Extracted PBMC RNA gave rise to the TCR library. An endocrinology department in Xi'an, China, supplied the patients. Arm-PCR of CDR3 regions and iRepertoire HTBI primers were used to build TCR beta libraries. MiXCR, applied by TCRdb to the multiplex PCR reads, yields one record per CDR3 protein. Here the sample spans approximately 350,000 distinct CDR3 sequences, roughly 23% being singletons. The V gene's germline CDR1 is SGHRS and CDR2 YFSETQ. The CDR3 sequence is 14 residues long. This clonotype was detected ten times or more. Its antigen is not identified. Compared with germline, one end of the junction differs, possibly owing to a read error.

The sample consisted of peripheral blood mononuclear cells (PBMCs), taken when the disease was refractory, from a patient treated with antithyroid drugs. This receptor was obtained from a middle-aged woman with Graves disease. The V call is TRBV5-1, the J call TRBJ1-4, with a tentative D call TRBD1 (6 bases). DNA of the CDR3: TGCGCCAGCAGCTTAGGACAGCTTAATGAAAACCTGTTTTTT. Translating gives CASSLGQLNENLFF.